A selection of T cell receptor beta chains follows, all from one sample in a study of T cells in tumors after PD-1 blockade. The table came from immunoSEQ multiplex PCR; TCRdb's copy has only in-frame clones and leaves some out. The sample consists of about 4,900 clones, approximately 70% of them appearing once. The specimen comprised tumor tissue, sampled before anti-PD-1 treatment. These TCRs come from a human donor with cutaneous squamous cell carcinoma. The CDR3 runs from the conserved cysteine through the conserved F or W. D genes are given only for firm matches. The size field is filled for only some rows; it gives once, few, many or a size class.

TRBD1,TRBV2,.,TRBJ2-7,CATTGTGNGEQYF,TGTGCCACTACCGGGACAGGGAACGGCGAGCAGTACTTC
.,TRBV25-1,.,TRBJ2-3,CASSESGTDTQYF,TGTGCCAGCAGTGAATCCGGGACTGATACGCAGTATTTT
.,TRBV2,.,TRBJ1-5,CASSDPGGYSNQPQHF,TGTGCCAGCAGTGACCCGGGAGGCTATAGCAATCAGCCCCAGCATTTT
.,TRBV28,.,TRBJ2-2,CASRQGWRDTGELFF,TGTGCCAGCAGACAAGGGTGGAGAGACACCGGGGAGCTGTTTTTT
TRBD2,TRBV29-1,.,TRBJ2-7,CSVTGTTYEQYF,TGCAGCGTGACGGGGACTACCTACGAGCAGTACTTC
TRBD2,TRBV27,few,TRBJ2-5,CASSWRAGGPETQYF,TGTGCCAGCAGTTGGCGAGCGGGGGGCCCGGAGACCCAGTACTTC
.,TRBV18,medium-sized,TRBJ2-2,CASSPGGRGNTGELFF,TGTGCCAGCTCACCCGGAGGCAGGGGGAACACCGGGGAGCTGTTTTTT
.,TRBV9,.,TRBJ1-2,CASSVAGFSGYTF,TGTGCCAGCAGCGTAGCAGGGTTCAGTGGCTACACCTTC
TRBD1,TRBV2,.,TRBJ1-5,CASSELWDRDQPQHF,TGTGCCAGCAGTGAACTCTGGGACAGGGATCAGCCCCAGCATTTT
.,TRBV28,.,TRBJ1-1,CASSPPGLVSEAFF,TGTGCCAGCAGCCCTCCGGGGTTGGTCTCTGAAGCTTTCTTT
.,TRBV6-4,.,TRBJ2-2,CASMSASTGELFF,TGTGCCAGCATGAGCGCGAGCACCGGGGAGCTGTTTTTT
.,TRBV7-3,.,TRBJ2-3,CASSTQGGADTQYF,TGTGCCAGCAGCACTCAAGGGGGGGCAGATACGCAGTATTTT
.,TRBV30,.,TRBJ1-6,CAWTTIDNSPLHF,TGTGCCTGGACTACCATCGATAATTCACCCCTCCACTTT
.,TRBV18,.,TRBJ2-2,CASSPNPTGELFF,TGTGCCAGCTCACCAAACCCCACCGGGGAGCTGTTTTTT
.,TRBV5-6,.,TRBJ1-2,CASSLDNQDGYTF,TGTGCCAGCAGCTTGGACAACCAAGATGGCTACACCTTC
.,TRBV6-5,once,TRBJ2-7,CASTIVHEQYF,TGTGCCAGCACAATCGTCCACGAGCAGTACTTC
TRBD1,TRBV20-1,.,TRBJ2-1,CSAMTGHEQFF,TGCAGTGCGATGACAGGGCACGAGCAGTTCTTC
TRBD1,TRBV5-1,.,TRBJ1-4,CASSLQGQVEEKLFF,TGCGCCAGCAGCTTGCAGGGACAGGTAGAGGAAAAACTGTTTTTT
.,TRBV6-1,.,TRBJ1-6,CASSETPGSPLHF,TGTGCCAGCAGTGAAACCCCAGGGTCACCCCTCCACTTT
.,TRBV19,.,TRBJ1-4,CASSIRAIRNYNEKLFF,TGTGCCAGTAGTATTAGGGCGATCAGGAACTATAATGAAAAACTGTTTTTT
.,TRBV28,.,TRBJ1-6,CASSSQGPYNSPLHF,TGTGCCAGCAGTTCTCAGGGACCGTATAATTCACCCCTCCACTTT
.,TRBV13,.,TRBJ1-2,CASSLAARVRGYTF,TGTGCCAGCAGCTTAGCGGCCAGGGTTCGTGGCTACACCTTC
.,TRBV6-1,.,TRBJ2-1,CASSEGIYYNEQFF,TGTGCCAGCAGTGAAGGCATTTACTACAATGAGCAGTTCTTC
.,TRBV7-2,.,TRBJ2-7,CASSSFRSYEQYF,TGTGCCAGCAGCTCCTTCAGGTCCTACGAGCAGTACTTC
.,TRBV28,.,TRBJ1-6,CASRGTNSPLHF,TGTGCCAGCAGAGGGACAAATTCACCCCTCCACTTT
.,TRBV3-1/TRBV3-2,.,TRBJ2-4,CASSQQKDIQYF,TGTGCCAGCAGCCAACAGAAAGACATTCAGTACTTC
.,TRBV9,.,TRBJ2-5,CASSVDLDPRGTQYF,TGTGCCAGCAGCGTAGACCTGGACCCCCGGGGGACCCAGTACTTC
.,TRBV27,.,TRBJ1-6,CASSFFANSPLHF,TGTGCCAGCAGTTTCTTCGCGAATTCACCCCTCCACTTT